The entry that follows covers one T cell receptor (beta chain) sequence. Libraries were prepared by immunoSEQ multiplex PCR; TCRdb keeps only in-frame clonotypes and omits some of them. Among around 290,000 clones listed, roughly 88% were seen once. The record originates from a study of blood T cell repertoires in COVID-19. The overall study: Both acute and convalescent COVID-19 samples were obtained from the United States, Italy and Spain.

CDR3 size: 13 residues. V trimming: 6 bases; J trimming: 8 bases; junction bases outside the gene matches: 6. Per the germline V gene, CDR1 is MNHEY and CDR2 is SVGAGI. Material: PBMCs or T cells enriched from blood (not recorded which). This chain uses TRBV6-5 with TRBJ1-4; 7 nucleotides align to TRBD1. This TCR was recovered from a young woman who had recovered from COVID-19. This chain's CDR3 is CASSPTTGEKLFF. In nucleotides, the CDR3 is TGTGCCAGCAGCCCCACGACAGGGGAAAAACTGTTTTTT.